The 28 T cell receptor beta chains reported below all come from one sample, sequenced in a study of beta chain features in type 1 diabetes. Since all of the isolated RNA was reverse transcribed, expressed TCRB transcripts were what got sequenced. The repertoire was sequenced with immunoSEQ multiplex PCR; TCRdb's copy has only in-frame clones and lacks some. The sample gives 680,000 or so clones, about 16% of which show up once; 0.09% to 0.095% is in the top ten. The sequenced material came from naive CD4+ T cells from blood. The receptors stem from a man younger than 35 in good health.

This clone was detected a few times. The chain recombines TRBV19 with TRBJ2-1; D is possibly TRBD1 or TRBD2 (5 bases each). The CDR3 has 11 residues. CDR1 is LNHDA and CDR2 is SQIVND in the germline V gene (reference sequence). Deletions cut 11 bases from V and 2 bases from J, with 7 bases between. CDR3 residues: CAGGAYNEQFF. The CDR3 nucleotides read TGTGCCGGGGGAGCCTACAATGAGCAGTTCTTC.

This clone has a handful of counts. The chain has TRBV10-3 and TRBJ1-6; tentative D call: TRBD1 (6 bases). The CDR3 length is 14 residues. Germline V gene data show CDR1 as ENHRY and CDR2 as SYGVKD. Trimming stripped 6 bases from V and 10 bases from J, with 16 bases between. This CDR3 is CAISLTGANSPLHF. The CDR3 nucleotides are TGTGCCATCAGCTTGACAGGTGCAAACTCACCCCTCCACTTT.

In its sample, this clone was seen a few times. The chain is built from TRBV5-1 and TRBJ2-1; D unclear. The CDR3 is made up of 15 amino acids. Germline loops: CDR1 SGHRS, CDR2 YFSETQ. Trimming shortened V by 1 base and J by 5 bases, and 13 bases separated the two germline ends. The CDR3 DNA reads as TGCGCCAGCAGCTTGAGTCCAGGTCCCAACAATGAGCAGTTCTTC. Translating gives CASSLSPGPNNEQFF.

This sequence joins TRBV4-2 and TRBJ2-3; 7 positions agree with TRBD2. Germline V gene data show CDR1 as LGHNA and CDR2 as YNFKEQ. The ends lost 1 base at V and 3 bases at J; junction bases unmatched: 1. The CDR3 contains 14 residues. CDR3 DNA: TGTGCCAGCAGCCAAGGGGGAGGGACAGATACGCAGTATTTT. Amino acids: CASSQGGGTDTQYF.

This clone was detected only a few times. This rearrangement joins TRBV7-9 to TRBJ2-7, with a possible D match to TRBD1 (5 bases). The V end was cut by 3 bases, the J end by 3 bases, with 15 bases between. Germline CDR1 is SEHNR and CDR2 is FQNEAQ (reference sequence). This CDR3 region has 15 residues. The CDR3 DNA is TGTGCCAGCAGCTTGACAGTTGGTATTGGCTACGAGCAGTACTTC. As protein: CASSLTVGIGYEQYF.

In this sample, this clone turned up a few times. The rearrangement joins TRBV12-5 to TRBJ1-1; 10 nucleotides align to TRBD1. Germline V CDR1 and CDR2: LGHNT, FRNRAP. Trimming took 0 bases from V and 4 from J; bases not matched to a gene: 5. The CDR3 spans 16 residues. CDR3: CASGLVLGQGSTEAFF. Written as DNA, the CDR3 is TGTGCTAGTGGTTTGGTATTGGGACAGGGGTCCACTGAAGCTTTCTTT. The whole variable domain, filled in from reference TRBV12-5 and TRBJ1-1, reads DARVTQTPRHKVTEMGQEVTMRCQPILGHNTVFWYRQTMMQGLELLAYFRNRAPLDDSGMPKDRFSAEMPDATLATLKIQPSEPRDSAVYFCASGLVLGQGSTEAFFGQGTRLTVV.

V gene TRBV6-5 combines with J gene TRBJ1-1; D not resolved. Germline CDR1 and CDR2: MNHEY and SVGAGI. This CDR3 region has 14 residues. Trimming left V 4 bases short and J 4 bases short, with 13 bases between. The CDR3 protein is CASSFRGRVTEAFF. CDR3 DNA sequence: TGTGCCAGCAGTTTCCGTGGTCGGGTCACTGAAGCTTTCTTT.

V usage is TRBV7-6 and J usage is TRBJ1-1; D call uncertain. The CDR3 extends over 15 amino acids. The germline V gene encodes CDR1 SGHVS and CDR2 FNYEAQ. V lost 5 bases to trimming and J lost 1 base, with 14 bases between them. The CDR3 reads CASSLQARENTEAFF. The CDR3 DNA is TGTGCCAGCAGCCTCCAGGCGCGGGAGAACACTGAAGCTTTCTTT.

With regard to this clone: Other nucleotide sequences from this sample produce the same CDR3. The rearrangement uses TRBV7-9 and TRBJ1-5, with D uncertain. Looked up from germline, CDR1 is SEHNR and CDR2 is FQNEAQ (reference sequence). This CDR3 comprises 13 residues. V lost 1 base, J lost 1 base, and 2 bases lay in between. The CDR3 nucleotides are TGTGCCAGCAGCTTAGAAAGCAATCAGCCCCAGCATTTT. Translated: CASSLESNQPQHF.

The chain recombines TRBV5-6 with TRBJ1-4; no clear D gene. Germline loops: CDR1 SGHDT, CDR2 YYEEEE. The CDR3 totals 16 residues. The V end was cut by 0 bases, the J end by 6 bases, with 15 bases between. The DNA for the CDR3 is TGTGCCAGCAGCTTGGTTGCGGGAAGGGTAGATGAAAAACTGTTTTTT. Its translation: CASSLVAGRVDEKLFF.

This clone turned up a few times. At the DNA level, this CDR3 is encoded by other sequences in the same sample as well. This chain joins TRBV20-1 and TRBJ2-7; no definite D call. Germline values: CDR1 DFQATT, CDR2 SNEGSKA (reference sequence). V dropped 5 bases and J dropped 0 bases, with 5 bases sitting between them. CDR3 length: 11 amino acids. The CDR3 coding sequence is TGCAGTGCTCTCCCCTCCTACGAGCAGTACTTC. As protein: CSALPSYEQYF.

A few counts support this clone. The chain employs TRBV5-4 and TRBJ2-2; D possibly corresponds to TRBD1 (6 bases). Per germline, CDR1 SGHNT and CDR2 YYREEE (reference sequence). The CDR3 has 16 residues. V gave up 6 bases and J gave up 0 bases, with 15 bases separating them. CDR3 protein: CASTPRGGANTGELFF. The CDR3 coding sequence is TGTGCCAGCACCCCGCGAGGGGGAGCGAACACCGGGGAGCTGTTTTTT.

This clone was found a few times. This chain links TRBV7-3 with TRBJ1-6, with TRBD1 identical over 8 bases. Germline V gene lookup returns CDR1 SGHTA and CDR2 FQGTGA. Trimming cost V 9 bases and J 7 bases; bases outside gene matches: 5. The CDR3 has 13 residues. In nucleotides, the CDR3 is TGTGCCAGTTCCCGGGACAGGAATTCACCCCTCCACTTT. It encodes CASSRDRNSPLHF.

The genes are TRBV6-6 and TRBJ2-7, with D unresolved. The V and J ends lost 8 bases and 2 bases respectively, with 7 bases between them. CDR3 length: 11 amino acids. Germline values: CDR1 MNHNY, CDR2 SVGAGI (reference sequence). For the CDR3, the DNA is TGTGCCAGCTCGACCGCCTACGAGCAGTACTTC. Its protein is CASSTAYEQYF.

This clone was counted a few times. This rearrangement joins TRBV7-3 to TRBJ2-7; TRBD1 is a possible D gene (6 bases). The CDR3 length is 15 residues. CDR1 and CDR2 from the germline V gene are SGHTA and FQGTGA. V lost 3 bases to trimming and J lost 1 base, with 13 bases between them. CDR3 protein: CASSLDSSPSYEQYF. The DNA of the CDR3 is TGTGCCAGCAGCTTGGACAGCTCCCCATCCTACGAGCAGTACTTC.

This clone was counted only a few times. The CDR3 sequence: CASSETERGYTF. For the CDR3, the DNA is TGTGCCAGCAGTGAAACGGAGCGAGGCTACACCTTC. The chain uses TRBV2 and TRBJ1-2; D unclear. The CDR3 length is 12 residues. V was cut by 2 bases and J by 8 bases, with 9 bases left in between. Germline CDR1 reads SNHLY; CDR2 reads FYNNEI.

The rearrangement joins TRBV6-5 to TRBJ2-7; D is perhaps TRBD1 (6 bases). The germline V gene encodes CDR1 MNHEY and CDR2 SVGAGI. This CDR3 region has 12 residues. Trimming stripped 5 bases from V and 6 bases from J, with 11 bases between. The CDR3: CASSRGGGEQYF. CDR3 in DNA: TGTGCCAGCAGTCGAGGGGGTGGCGAGCAGTACTTC.

The V gene is TRBV25-1, the J gene TRBJ2-7, with D possibly being TRBD1 or TRBD2 (5 bases each). Germline lookup yields CDR1 MGHDK and CDR2 SYGVNS. Deletions cut 6 bases from V and 4 bases from J, with 13 bases between. The CDR3 runs to 13 residues. CDR3 nucleotides: TGTGCCAGCAGCCGGGGCAGCCCTTACGAGCAGTACTTC. Encoded protein: CASSRGSPYEQYF.

For the CDR3, the DNA is TGCGCCAGCAGCTTGGCTCCAGGGCAAGAGACCCAGTACTTC. Protein: CASSLAPGQETQYF. The gene calls are TRBV5-1 and TRBJ2-5, with D tentatively TRBD1 (5 bases). This CDR3 comprises 14 residues. The V gene's germline CDR1 is SGHRS and CDR2 YFSETQ. V lost 0 bases and J lost 2, with 8 bases in between.

This chain joins TRBV20-1 and TRBJ1-5; D is possibly TRBD1 (5 bases). Germline V lookup: CDR1 DFQATT, CDR2 SNEGSKA (reference sequence). The CDR3 has 11 amino acids. The V end was cut by 3 bases, the J end by 6 bases, with 6 bases between. The DNA of the CDR3 is TGCAGTGCTAGCCAGGGTCAGCCCCAGCATTTT. Its protein product is CSASQGQPQHF.

This clone was picked up a small number of times. The chain combines TRBV7-8 with TRBJ2-1, with D unclear. The CDR3 runs to 15 residues. Trimming pared 1 base from V and 3 bases from J, leaving 10 bases between. The germline gives CDR1 SGHVS, CDR2 FQNEAQ. The CDR3: CASSLGGRFYNEQFF. In nucleotides, the CDR3 is TGTGCCAGCAGCTTAGGTGGTCGGTTCTACAATGAGCAGTTCTTC.

The chain combines TRBV7-8 with TRBJ2-1, with D perhaps matching TRBD2 (6 bases). The V end lost 0 bases, the J end lost 5 bases, and 17 bases lay between the germline ends. CDR3 size: 17 residues. The germline gives CDR1 SGHVS, CDR2 FQNEAQ. CDR3 bases: TGTGCCAGCAGCTTAGCAATAGGGGAGGCCTCGCACAATGAGCAGTTCTTC. Amino acid sequence: CASSLAIGEASHNEQFF.

This rearrangement joins TRBV7-2 to TRBJ1-2, with 8 bases matching TRBD1. The CDR3 is 13 amino acids. CDR1 is SGHTA, CDR2 FQGNSA, per germline. Losses at the gene ends were 4 bases for V and 8 bases for J; bases not matched to a gene: 6. This CDR3 is CASSSRRTGGYTF. The CDR3 nucleotides are TGTGCCAGCAGCTCTCGGCGGACAGGGGGCTACACCTTC.

A few counts support this clone. The chain recombines TRBV27 with TRBJ1-4, with 9 bases identical to TRBD1. V shed 5 bases, J shed 3 bases, and the junction held 4 bases outside the gene matches. The CDR3 runs 15 residues. The V gene's germline CDR1 is MNHEY and CDR2 SMNVEV (reference sequence). The chain's CDR3 is CASSGQGLSNEKLFF. The CDR3 DNA is TGTGCCAGCAGTGGACAGGGGTTGTCTAATGAAAAACTGTTTTTT.

This clone was seen a handful of times. This chain uses TRBV7-2 with TRBJ1-4; D might be TRBD1 (5 bases). Trimming shortened V by 0 bases and J by 7 bases, and 9 bases separated the two germline ends. The CDR3 covers 14 residues. Germline CDR1 and CDR2: SGHTA and FQGNSA. CDR3 sequence (DNA): TGTGCCAGCAGCTTAGCCTGGGGCCGTGAAAAACTGTTTTTT. This translates into CASSLAWGREKLFF.

This sequence joins TRBV6-5 and TRBJ2-7; 9 nucleotides align to TRBD1. The germline V gene encodes CDR1 MNHEY and CDR2 SVGAGI. V gave up 0 bases and J gave up 2 bases; unmatched junction bases: 2. This CDR3 is 15 amino acids long. CDR3 in DNA: TGTGCCAGCAGTTACTCCGGGACAGGGCCCTACGAGCAGTACTTC. Encoded protein: CASSYSGTGPYEQYF.

A few counts support this clone. The gene calls are TRBV9 and TRBJ2-1, with TRBD2 matching over 8 bases. V shed 0 bases and J 4 bases; nucleotides not matched to a gene: 6. CDR1 is SGDLS, CDR2 YYNGEE, per germline. The CDR3 is 16 residues long. CDR3 in DNA: TGTGCCAGCAGCGTAGGGGTAGCGGGGCCATACAATGAGCAGTTCTTC. It encodes CASSVGVAGPYNEQFF.

The genes are TRBV19 and TRBJ2-7, with 9 positions matching TRBD1. CDR3 length: 14 amino acids. The V segment lost 5 bases and the J segment 2 bases; nucleotides outside the gene matches: 4. Germline V gene data show CDR1 as LNHDA and CDR2 as SQIVND (reference sequence). DNA for the CDR3: TGTGCCAGTAGTGAGGGACAGGGACCCTACGAGCAGTACTTC. It codes for CASSEGQGPYEQYF.